This T cell receptor (beta chain) was documented in a study of CD8 T cells in Susac syndrome. This CDR3 contains 14 residues. V gave up 5 bases and J gave up 4 bases; unmatched junction bases: 8. The germline V gene encodes CDR1 SGHVS and CDR2 FQNEAQ. Random hexamers served to reverse transcribe roughly 0.5 to 1 ug RNA. TCRdb independently ran MiXCR on the immunoSEQ multiplex PCR reads; one entry per CDR3 protein. The sample holds about 210,000 distinct CDR3 sequences, roughly 94% seen once. The chain recombines TRBV7-8 with TRBJ2-7; 7 nucleotides line up with TRBD1. The source is a human donor in good health. The sequenced material came from CD4+ T cells from PBMCs. The DNA of the CDR3 is TGTGCCAGCAGCCCTACCGTACAGGGGTACGAGCAGTACTTC. Amino acids: CASSPTVQGYEQYF.